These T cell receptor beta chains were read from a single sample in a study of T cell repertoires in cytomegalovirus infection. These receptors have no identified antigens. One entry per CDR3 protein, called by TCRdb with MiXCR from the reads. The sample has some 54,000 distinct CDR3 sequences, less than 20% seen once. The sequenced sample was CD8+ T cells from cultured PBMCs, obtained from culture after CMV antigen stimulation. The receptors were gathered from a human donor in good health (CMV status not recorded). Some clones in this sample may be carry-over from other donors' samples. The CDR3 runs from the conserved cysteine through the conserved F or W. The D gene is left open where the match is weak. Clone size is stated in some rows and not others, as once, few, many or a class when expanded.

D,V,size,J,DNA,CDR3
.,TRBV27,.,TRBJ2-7,TGTGCCAGCAGTCCTCTCGGGGGGCTTTCCTACGAGCAGTACTTC,CASSPLGGLSYEQYF
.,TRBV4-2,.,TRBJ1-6,TGTGCCAGCAGCCAAGACCCGGGGGCTGCTATCAATTCACCCCTCCACTTT,CASSQDPGAAINSPLHF
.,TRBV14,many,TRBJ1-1,TGTGCCAGCAGCCTCGACAGGATGAACACTGAAGCTTTCTTT,CASSLDRMNTEAFF
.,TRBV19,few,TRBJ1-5,TGTGCCAGTAGTATTGTGGGGGTAGATCAGCCCCAGCATTTT,CASSIVGVDQPQHF
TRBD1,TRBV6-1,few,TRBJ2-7,TGTGCCAGCAGCCCCCTCACTGGGACAGACATCTACGAGCAGTACTTC,CASSPLTGTDIYEQYF
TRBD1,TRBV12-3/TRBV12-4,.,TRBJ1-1,TGTGCCAGCTACACTCAGGGGGCCCCTCGGGCGAACACTGAAGCTTTCTTT,CASYTQGAPRANTEAFF
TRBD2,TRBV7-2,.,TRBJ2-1,TGTGCCAGCAGCTTGCGACTAGCGGGGGAAAGCTCCTACAATGAGCAGTTCTTC,CASSLRLAGESSYNEQFF
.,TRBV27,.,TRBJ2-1,TGTGCCAGCATTTTCTACAATGAGCAGTTCTTC,CASIFYNEQFF
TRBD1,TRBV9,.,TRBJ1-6,TGTGCCAGCAGCGTAGGATACAGGGGCCTAAATTCACCCCTCCACTTT,CASSVGYRGLNSPLHF
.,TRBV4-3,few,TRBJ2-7,TGCGCCAGCAGCCAAGGGACAGGGAGGGGGTACGAGCAGTACTTC,CASSQGTGRGYEQYF
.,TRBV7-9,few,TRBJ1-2,TGTGCCAGCAGCTTAGGACCGGACAGTAACTCTTATGGCTACACCTTC,CASSLGPDSNSYGYTF
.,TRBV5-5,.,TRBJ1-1,TGTGCCAGCAGCGTACCAGCGACGAACACTGAAGCTTTCTTT,CASSVPATNTEAFF
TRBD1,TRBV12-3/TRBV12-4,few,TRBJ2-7,TGTGCCAGCAGCCCGACCGGGACAGACGACCACGAGCAGTACTTC,CASSPTGTDDHEQYF
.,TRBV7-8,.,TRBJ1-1,TGTGCCAGCAGGGAAGGTTCCATGAACACTGAAGCTTTCTTT,CASREGSMNTEAFF
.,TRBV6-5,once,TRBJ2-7,TGTGCCAGCGGTTTGAGGGCGGGGTACGAGCAGTACTTC,CASGLRAGYEQYF
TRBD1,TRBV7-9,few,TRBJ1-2,TGTGCCAGCAGCTACGGACAGGCCAGGACGAACTATGGCTACACCTTC,CASSYGQARTNYGYTF
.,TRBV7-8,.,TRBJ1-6,TGTGCCAGCAGCGGGGCGGGCGAGGGTAATTCACCCCTCCACTTT,CASSGAGEGNSPLHF
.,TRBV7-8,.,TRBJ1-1,TGTGCCAGCAGCCCCCCCACGGCTCTGAACACTGAAGCTTTCTTT,CASSPPTALNTEAFF
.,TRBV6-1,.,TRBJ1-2,TGTGCCAGCAGTGAAGTACCTGAGACTTTC,CASSEVPETF
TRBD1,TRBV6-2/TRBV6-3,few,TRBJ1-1,TGTGCCAGCAGATACAGGGGAGACTACTCTGAAGCTTTCTTT,CASRYRGDYSEAFF
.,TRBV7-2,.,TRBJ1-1,TGTGCCAGCAGCTTGACCGGGGAGACTGAAGCTTTCTTT,CASSLTGETEAFF
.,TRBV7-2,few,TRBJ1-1,TGTGCCAGCAGCTTAAGACCCGGGTACACTGAAGCTTTCTTT,CASSLRPGYTEAFF
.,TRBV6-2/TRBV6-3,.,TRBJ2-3,TGTGCCAGCAGTTACAAGAGCGGCAGGAACCTCAGGACAGATACGCAGTATTTT,CASSYKSGRNLRTDTQYF
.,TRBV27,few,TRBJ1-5,TGTGCCAGCAGTTTATTTGCGTATAGCAATCAGCCCCAGCATTTT,CASSLFAYSNQPQHF
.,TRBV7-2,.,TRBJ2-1,TGTGCCAGCAGCTTGCGTGGGGACGAGCAGTTCTTC,CASSLRGDEQFF
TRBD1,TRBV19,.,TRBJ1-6,TGTGCCAGTAGTAACCTGGACAGGGGCGGTAATTCACCCCTCCACTTT,CASSNLDRGGNSPLHF
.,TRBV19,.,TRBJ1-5,TGTGCCAGTAGTAATCAGGGTTATCAGCCCCAGCATTTT,CASSNQGYQPQHF
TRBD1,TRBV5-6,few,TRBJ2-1,TGTGCCAGCAGCTTAGGGGGCGCGTTCTACAATGAGCAGTTCTTC,CASSLGGAFYNEQFF
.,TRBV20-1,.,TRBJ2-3,TGCAGTGCCCCCCGGGGCGAAGAGGCAGATACGCAGTATTTT,CSAPRGEEADTQYF
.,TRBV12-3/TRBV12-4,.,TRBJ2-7,TGTGCCAGCAGTGGGCAGGGTAAAGTCTACGAGCAGTACTTC,CASSGQGKVYEQYF
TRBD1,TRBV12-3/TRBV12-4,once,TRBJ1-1,TGTGCCAGCAACTTACAGGGGTTGGCTGAAGCTTTCTTT,CASNLQGLAEAFF
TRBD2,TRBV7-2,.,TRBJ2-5,TGTGCCAGCAGCTTAGGTCGGTGGACTAGCGGGGGAGGAGAGACCCAGTACTTC,CASSLGRWTSGGGETQYF
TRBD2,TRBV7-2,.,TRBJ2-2,TGTGCCAGCAGCTTATCCCACGGGACTAAACTCACCGGGGAGCTGTTTTTT,CASSLSHGTKLTGELFF
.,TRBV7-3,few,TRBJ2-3,TGTGCCAGCAGCCCCTCCGACAGGTGGTCAGATACGCAGTATTTT,CASSPSDRWSDTQYF
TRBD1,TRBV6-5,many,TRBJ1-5,TGTGCCAGCAGTTTGGGACAGAAAAATCAGCCCCAGCATTTT,CASSLGQKNQPQHF
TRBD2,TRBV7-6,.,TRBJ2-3,TGTGCCAGCAGCTTAGCACTAGCGAGCACAGATACGCAGTATTTT,CASSLALASTDTQYF
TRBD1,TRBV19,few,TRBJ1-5,TGTGCCAGTAGTGGGGACAGGGGGCTAAGCTATAGCAATCAGCCCCAGCATTTT,CASSGDRGLSYSNQPQHF
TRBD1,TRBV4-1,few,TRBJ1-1,TGCGCCAGCAGCCACCTGGACAGGGGGATGAACACTGAAGCTTTCTTT,CASSHLDRGMNTEAFF
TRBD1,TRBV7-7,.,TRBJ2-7,TGTGCCAGCAGCCCAGCACAGGGGTACGAGCAGTACTTC,CASSPAQGYEQYF
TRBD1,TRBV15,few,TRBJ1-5,TGTGCCACCAGGGGGGGGGTCGGGACAGATAGCAATCAGCCCCAGCATTTT,CATRGGVGTDSNQPQHF
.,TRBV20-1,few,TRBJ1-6,TGCAGTGCTAAGGACGAGAGCTCCTATAATTCACCCCTCCACTTT,CSAKDESSYNSPLHF
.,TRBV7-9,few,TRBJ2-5,TGTGCCAGCAGCCCATCAGGGGGGCTTGAGACCCAGTACTTC,CASSPSGGLETQYF
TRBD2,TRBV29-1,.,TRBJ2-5,TGCAGCGTCGGCTCACTGACTAGCGGGGTTAAGACCCAGTACTTC,CSVGSLTSGVKTQYF
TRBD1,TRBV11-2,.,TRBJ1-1,TGTGCCAGCAGCTTAGGACAGGGGATGGCTGAAGCTTTCTTT,CASSLGQGMAEAFF
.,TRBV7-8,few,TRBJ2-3,TGTGCCAGCAGCTCGGGACCGAGAAAGCAGTATTTT,CASSSGPRKQYF
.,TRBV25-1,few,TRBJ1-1,TGTGCCAGCAGTGAGTCGGAAGGGGCGGACACTGAAGCTTTCTTT,CASSESEGADTEAFF
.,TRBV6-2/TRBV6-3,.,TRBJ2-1,TGTGCCAGCAGTTTAACGCACAATGAGCAGTTCTTC,CASSLTHNEQFF